The 18 T cell receptor beta chains listed next were all sequenced from one sample in a study of cytomegalovirus exposure and HLA in healthy donors. The PCR used 60 Vbeta and 13 Jbeta primers. The protocol was immunoSEQ multiplex PCR, while the TCRdb copy is restricted to in-frame clones and leaves out a portion. The sample carries approximately 160,000 clones, roughly four fifths recorded once. The sequenced sample consisted of PBMCs. These receptors all stem from a girl aged 10 to 17 in good health and CMV-seropositive.

The chain is built from TRBV7-8 and TRBJ1-3; D possibly corresponds to TRBD1 (5 bases). Germline V gives CDR1 SGHVS, CDR2 FQNEAQ. The CDR3 contains 17 residues. With 1 base removed from V and 0 bases from J, the gap between germline ends came to 13 bases. CDR3 region: CASSLVGQQSSGNTIYF. The CDR3 coding sequence is TGTGCCAGCAGCTTAGTCGGACAACAGAGCTCTGGAAACACCATATATTTT.

V is TRBV9 and J is TRBJ1-6, with 8 bases that match TRBD1. The J segment lost 6 bases and the V segment lost 3 bases, leaving 8 bases of the junction unmatched. The CDR3 loop spans 16 amino acids. The V gene's germline CDR1 is SGDLS and CDR2 YYNGEE. The chain's CDR3 is CASSGSGQGLNSPLHF. CDR3 sequence (DNA): TGTGCCAGCAGCGGCAGCGGACAGGGACTTAATTCACCCCTCCACTTT. The full variable domain, its missing parts supplied by reference TRBV9 and TRBJ1-6, is DSGVTQTPKHLITATGQRVTLRCSPRSGDLSVYWYQQSLDQGLQFLIQYYNGEERAKGNILERFSAQQFPDLHSELNLSSLELGDSALYFCASSGSGQGLNSPLHFGNGTRLTVT.

The V gene is TRBV5-6, the J gene TRBJ1-5; 9 positions agree with TRBD1. CDR1 is SGHDT and CDR2 is YYEEEE in the germline V gene. V lost 1 base to trimming and J lost 3 bases; unmatched junction nucleotides: 8. The CDR3 spans 17 residues. CDR3 DNA sequence: TGTGCCAGCAGCTTGTACAGGGGGCGCTTGGACAATCAGCCCCAGCATTTT. Its translation: CASSLYRGRLDNQPQHF. Using reference TRBV5-6 and TRBJ1-5 for the parts outside the CDR3, the full variable domain is DAGVTQSPTHLIKTRGQQVTLRCSPKSGHDTVSWYQQALGQGPQFIFQYYEEEERQRGNFPDRFSGHQFPNYSSELNVNALLLGDSALYLCASSLYRGRLDNQPQHFGDGTRLSIL.

V gene TRBV9 combines with J gene TRBJ1-6; D ambiguous. The CDR3 sequence is 14 residues long. V was clipped by 0 bases and J by 8 bases, with 9 bases between them. Germline CDR1 reads SGDLS; CDR2 reads YYNGEE. CDR3 sequence (DNA): TGTGCCAGCAGCGTAGGTAGGAGCGATTCACCCCTCCACTTT. Amino acids: CASSVGRSDSPLHF.

The gene calls are TRBV6-1 and TRBJ1-2, with TRBD1 matching over 8 bases. The length of the CDR3 is 12 residues. Germline trimming cut 9 bases from V and 8 bases from J; bases unmatched to any gene: 8. Per the germline V gene, CDR1 is MNHNS and CDR2 is SASEGT. Here the CDR3 reads CARSTGVGGYTF. As DNA, the CDR3 is TGTGCCAGGTCGACAGGGGTAGGAGGCTACACCTTC.

J is TRBJ2-3 and V is TRBV5-6; D possibly corresponds to TRBD1 (6 bases). The CDR3 covers 14 residues. V lost 1 base, J lost 6 bases, and 12 bases lay in between. CDR1 is SGHDT, CDR2 YYEEEE, per germline. The CDR3 nucleotides are TGTGCCAGCAGCTTGTCAGGGGTTGGTGATACGCAGTATTTT. It translates to CASSLSGVGDTQYF.

V gene TRBV5-6 combines with J gene TRBJ1-1, with D possibly matching TRBD1 (6 bases). CDR3 length equals 14 residues. The germline CDR1 and CDR2 sequences are SGHDT and YYEEEE. Trimming took off 6 bases at V and 8 bases at J, with 20 bases between the two ends. The CDR3 loop is CASTNPQYRDEAFF. The CDR3 DNA sequence: TGTGCCAGCACAAATCCGCAGTACAGGGACGAAGCTTTCTTT.

The genes are TRBV30 and TRBJ2-2, with 9 bases lining up with TRBD1. Germline values: CDR1 GTSNPN, CDR2 SVGIG (reference sequence). This CDR3 is 15 amino acids long. After removal of 5 bases from V and 1 base from J, the junction contained 5 bases not matched to a gene. The chain's CDR3 is CAWGDRDLNTGELFF. CDR3 nucleotide sequence: TGTGCCTGGGGGGACAGGGACTTGAACACCGGGGAGCTGTTTTTT.

The genes are TRBV7-6 and TRBJ2-3, with D perhaps TRBD2 (6 bases). The germline V gene encodes CDR1 SGHVS and CDR2 FNYEAQ. The ends were cut back, 6 bases at V and 3 bases at J, with 16 bases in the middle. The CDR3 has 15 amino acids. The CDR3 DNA follows: TGTGCCAGCAGTTCGGGACTTGCGGTGACAGATACGCAGTATTTT. Its translation is CASSSGLAVTDTQYF.

The V gene is TRBV12-5, the J gene TRBJ2-7; 10 bases fit TRBD1. The CDR3 runs to 18 residues. Unmatched junction bases numbered 15, after V lost 0 bases and J lost 7 bases. Germline V gene sequence: CDR1 LGHNT, CDR2 FRNRAP. DNA of the CDR3: TGTGCTAGTGGTTTGGTAAAGACCGGGACAGGGGTCCTCGATGAGCAGTACTTC. Translation gives CASGLVKTGTGVLDEQYF.

The chain carries TRBV7-6 and TRBJ1-2; D gene ambiguous. The CDR3 extends over 16 amino acids. Between the trimmed V and J ends, which lost 2 bases and 1 base, there was a span of 14 bases. Germline-derived CDR1 and CDR2 are SGHVS and FNYEAQ. The CDR3 sequence: CASSLYPTGYNYGYTF. DNA of the CDR3: TGTGCCAGCAGCTTATACCCGACGGGATATAACTATGGCTACACCTTC.

The sample holds a few counts of this clone. The chain carries TRBV4-1 and TRBJ2-1; no reliable D call. The germline V gene has CDR1 MGHRA and CDR2 YSYEKL. CDR3 size: 14 residues. The V end lost 1 base, the J end lost 6 bases, and 10 bases lay between the germline ends. This chain's CDR3 is CASSQGLLGNEQFF. Here the CDR3 DNA reads TGCGCCAGCAGCCAAGGGTTGCTCGGCAATGAGCAGTTCTTC.

This clone was counted only a few times. V is TRBV5-1 and J is TRBJ2-3, with 8 bases fitting TRBD1. The V gene end was trimmed by 2 bases and the J gene end by 1 base; junction bases not matched to a gene: 3. The CDR3 length is 15 residues. Per germline, CDR1 SGHRS and CDR2 YFSETQ. This CDR3 is CASSLQGGGTDTQYF. CDR3 sequence (DNA): TGCGCCAGCAGCTTACAGGGGGGTGGCACAGATACGCAGTATTTT.

In its sample, this clone was seen a few times. This chain links TRBV7-9 with TRBJ1-1, with 8 nucleotides matching TRBD1. The CDR3 is 14 amino acids. Germline V gives CDR1 SEHNR, CDR2 FQNEAQ (reference sequence). Losses at the gene ends were 3 bases for V and 0 bases for J; bases not matched to a gene: 0. The DNA of the CDR3 is TGTGCCAGCAGCTTGGGACAGGTGAACACTGAAGCTTTCTTT. Translating it yields CASSLGQVNTEAFF.

This chain links TRBV2 with TRBJ1-3; weak D call: TRBD1 (5 bases). The CDR3 covers 16 residues. Germline lookup yields CDR1 SNHLY and CDR2 FYNNEI. The V end lost 4 bases, the J end lost 0 bases, and 13 bases lay between the germline ends. Here the CDR3 reads CASSGTGVNSGNTIYF. Here the CDR3 DNA reads TGTGCCAGCAGTGGTACAGGTGTCAACTCTGGAAACACCATATATTTT.

The chain has TRBV4-2 and TRBJ1-2; 7 bases are shared with TRBD1. Unmatched junction bases numbered 7, after V lost 4 bases and J lost 8 bases. This CDR3 comprises 13 residues. The germline CDR1 and CDR2 sequences are LGHNA and YNFKEQ. CDR3 in amino acids: CASSPRQGTGYTF. CDR3 coding DNA: TGTGCCAGCAGCCCCAGACAGGGAACCGGCTACACCTTC.

This chain joins TRBV12-5 and TRBJ1-1, with no clear D. Looked up from germline, CDR1 is LGHNT and CDR2 is FRNRAP. CDR3 length equals 13 residues. V gave up 2 bases and J gave up 3 bases, with 7 bases separating them. The CDR3 DNA reads as TGTGCTAGTGGTTTGCAATTAGACACTGAAGCTTTCTTT. It yields the protein CASGLQLDTEAFF.

This clone was seen a few times. The rearrangement uses TRBV12-5 and TRBJ2-3; 8 bases match TRBD2. The CDR3 totals 17 residues. The V gene's germline CDR1 is LGHNT and CDR2 FRNRAP. V shed 5 bases and J 2 bases; nucleotides not matched to a gene: 12. The CDR3 sequence is CASGPPGVSGDTDTQYF. The CDR3 DNA follows: TGTGCTAGTGGTCCCCCAGGAGTTAGCGGGGACACAGATACGCAGTATTTT.